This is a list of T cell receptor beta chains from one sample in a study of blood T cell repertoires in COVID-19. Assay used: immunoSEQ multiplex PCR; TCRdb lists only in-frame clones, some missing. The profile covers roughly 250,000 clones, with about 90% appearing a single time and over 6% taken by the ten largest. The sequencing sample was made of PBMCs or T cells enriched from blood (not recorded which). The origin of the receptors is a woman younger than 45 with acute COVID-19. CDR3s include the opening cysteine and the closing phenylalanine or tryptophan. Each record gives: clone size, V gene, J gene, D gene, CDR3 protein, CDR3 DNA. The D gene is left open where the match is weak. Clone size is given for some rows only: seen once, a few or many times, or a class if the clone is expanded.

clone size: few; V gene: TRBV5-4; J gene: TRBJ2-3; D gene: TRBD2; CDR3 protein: CASSSGLAGAHTDTQYF; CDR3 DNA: TGTGCCAGCAGCTCGGGACTAGCGGGGGCCCACACAGATACGCAGTATTTT
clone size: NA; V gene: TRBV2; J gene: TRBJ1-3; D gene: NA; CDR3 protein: CASSRDRPSGNTIYF; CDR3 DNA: TGTGCCAGCAGTCGTGACAGGCCCTCTGGAAACACCATATATTTT
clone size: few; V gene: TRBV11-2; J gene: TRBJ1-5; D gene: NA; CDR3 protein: CASSPSGGNNQPQHF; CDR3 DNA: TGTGCCAGCAGCCCCTCGGGGGGAAACAATCAGCCCCAGCATTTT
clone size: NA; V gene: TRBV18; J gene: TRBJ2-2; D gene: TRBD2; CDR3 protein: CASSQREGNTGELFF; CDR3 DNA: TGTGCCAGCTCGCAGCGGGAGGGAAACACCGGGGAGCTGTTTTTT
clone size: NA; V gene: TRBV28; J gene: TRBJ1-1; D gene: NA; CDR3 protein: CASSTLGLGVNTEAFF; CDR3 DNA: TGTGCCAGCAGTACCCTTGGTCTGGGAGTGAACACTGAAGCTTTCTTT
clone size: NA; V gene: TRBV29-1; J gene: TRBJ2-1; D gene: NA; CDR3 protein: CSAQVNYNEQFF; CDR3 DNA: TGCAGCGCTCAGGTGAATTACAATGAGCAGTTCTTC
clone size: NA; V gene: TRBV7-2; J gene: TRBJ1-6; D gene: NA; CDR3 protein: CASSLAPRQGGQPLHF; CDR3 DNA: TGTGCCAGCAGCTTAGCACCGCGGCAGGGAGGTCAACCCCTCCACTTT
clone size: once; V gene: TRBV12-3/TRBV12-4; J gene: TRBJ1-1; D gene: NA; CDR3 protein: CASSPRGTEAFF; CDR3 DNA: TGTGCCAGCAGCCCCAGGGGCACTGAAGCTTTCTTT
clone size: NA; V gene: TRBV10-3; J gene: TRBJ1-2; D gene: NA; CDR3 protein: CAISDVQYGYTF; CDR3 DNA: TGTGCCATCAGTGATGTACAGTATGGCTACACCTTC
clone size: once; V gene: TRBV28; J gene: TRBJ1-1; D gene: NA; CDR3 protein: CASRAQGSKNTEAFF; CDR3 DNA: TGTGCCAGCAGGGCACAGGGAAGTAAGAACACTGAAGCTTTCTTT
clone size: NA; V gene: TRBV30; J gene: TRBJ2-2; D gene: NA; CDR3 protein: CAWSRRRPGELFF; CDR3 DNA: TGTGCCTGGAGTAGAAGGCGGCCCGGGGAGCTGTTTTTT
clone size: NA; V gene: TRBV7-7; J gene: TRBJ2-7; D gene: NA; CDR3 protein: CASSPGPDSSYEQYF; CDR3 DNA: TGTGCTAGCAGCCCGGGGCCGGACAGCTCCTACGAGCAGTACTTC
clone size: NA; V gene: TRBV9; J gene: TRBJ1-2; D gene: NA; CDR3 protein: CASSVLNYGYTF; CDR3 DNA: TGTGCCAGCAGCGTACTTAACTATGGCTACACCTTC
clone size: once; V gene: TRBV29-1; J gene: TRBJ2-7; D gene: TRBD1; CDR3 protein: CSVGGGQGLYEQYF; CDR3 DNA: TGCAGCGTTGGGGGCGGACAGGGTCTCTACGAGCAGTACTTC
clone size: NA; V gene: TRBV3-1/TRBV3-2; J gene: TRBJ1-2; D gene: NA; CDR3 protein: CASSLSSGGYTF; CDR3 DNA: TGTGCCAGCAGCCTCTCGTCAGGTGGCTACACCTTC
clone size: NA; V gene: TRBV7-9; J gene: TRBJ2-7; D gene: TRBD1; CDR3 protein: CASSLGITGDRYEQYF; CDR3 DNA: TGTGCCAGCAGCTTAGGAATAACAGGGGATCGCTACGAGCAGTACTTC
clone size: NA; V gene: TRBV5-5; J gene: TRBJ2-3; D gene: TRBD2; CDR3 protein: CASSPLAATDTQYF; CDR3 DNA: TGTGCCAGCAGCCCTCTAGCGGCCACAGATACGCAGTATTTT
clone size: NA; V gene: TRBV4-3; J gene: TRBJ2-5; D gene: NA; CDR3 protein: CASSQGAGATETQYF; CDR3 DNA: TGCGCCAGCAGCCAAGGGGCAGGGGCTACGGAGACCCAGTACTTC
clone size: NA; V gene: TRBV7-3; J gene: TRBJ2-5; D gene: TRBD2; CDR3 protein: CASSLGLAGVRETQYF; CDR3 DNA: TGTGCCAGCAGCTTGGGACTAGCGGGGGTCAGAGAGACCCAGTACTTC
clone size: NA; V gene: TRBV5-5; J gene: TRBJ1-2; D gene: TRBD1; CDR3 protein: CASSNPQGAFGYTF; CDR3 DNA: TGTGCCAGCAGTAACCCCCAGGGGGCGTTCGGCTACACCTTC
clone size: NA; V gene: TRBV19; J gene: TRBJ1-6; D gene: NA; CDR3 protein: CATTGGNSPLHF; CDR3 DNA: TGTGCGACAACGGGGGGTAATTCACCCCTCCACTTT
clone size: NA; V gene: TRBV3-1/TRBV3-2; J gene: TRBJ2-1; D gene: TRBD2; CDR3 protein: CASSQGTSGSSYNEQFF; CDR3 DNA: TGTGCCAGCAGCCAAGGGACTAGCGGAAGTTCCTACAATGAGCAGTTCTTC
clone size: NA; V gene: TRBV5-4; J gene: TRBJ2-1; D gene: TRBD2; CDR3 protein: CASSLPTAGGGEQFF; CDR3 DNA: TGTGCCAGCAGCTTGCCCACCGCGGGAGGAGGTGAGCAGTTCTTC
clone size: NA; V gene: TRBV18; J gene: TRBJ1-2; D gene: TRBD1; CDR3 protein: CASSPFGTALDYGYTF; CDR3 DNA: TGTGCCAGCTCACCCTTCGGGACAGCCCTCGACTATGGCTACACCTTC
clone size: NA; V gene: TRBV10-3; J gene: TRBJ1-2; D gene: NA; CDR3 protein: CAISYVPANYGYTF; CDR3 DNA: TGTGCCATCAGTTACGTGCCAGCTAACTATGGCTACACCTTC
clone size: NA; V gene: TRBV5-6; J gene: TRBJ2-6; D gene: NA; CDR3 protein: CASSRPPGVANVLTF; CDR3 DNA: TGTGCCAGCAGCCGGCCCCCGGGGGTGGCCAACGTCCTGACTTTC
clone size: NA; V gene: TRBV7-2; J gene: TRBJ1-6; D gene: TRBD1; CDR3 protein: CASSFSGTGRSPLHF; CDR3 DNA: TGTGCCAGCAGCTTTTCCGGGACAGGGCGTTCACCCCTCCACTTT
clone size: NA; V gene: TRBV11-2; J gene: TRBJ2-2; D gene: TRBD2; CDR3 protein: CASSLGLADGELFF; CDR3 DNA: TGTGCCAGCAGCTTAGGACTAGCGGACGGGGAGCTGTTTTTT
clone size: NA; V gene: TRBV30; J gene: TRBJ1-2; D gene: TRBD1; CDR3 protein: CAWGTGASYGYTF; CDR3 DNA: TGTGCCTGGGGGACAGGGGCCTCCTATGGCTACACCTTC
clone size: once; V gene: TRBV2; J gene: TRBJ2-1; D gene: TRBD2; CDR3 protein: CACMGGFSYNEQFF; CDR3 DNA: TGTGCCTGCATGGGAGGGTTCTCCTACAATGAGCAGTTCTTC
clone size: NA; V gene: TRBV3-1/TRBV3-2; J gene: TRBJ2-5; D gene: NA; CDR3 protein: CASSSQRTRGRETQYF; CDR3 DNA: TGTGCCAGCAGCTCCCAGCGCACTAGAGGCCGAGAGACCCAGTACTTC
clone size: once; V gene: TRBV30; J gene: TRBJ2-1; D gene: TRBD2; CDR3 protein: CAWLAGGVPYNEQFF; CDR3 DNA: TGTGCCTGGCTCGCCGGGGGGGTCCCCTACAATGAGCAGTTCTTC
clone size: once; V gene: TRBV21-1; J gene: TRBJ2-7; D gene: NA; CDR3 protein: CASSKGTVQRLSVEQYF; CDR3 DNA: TGTGCCAGCAGCAAAGGGACAGTGCAACGGCTCTCGGTCGAGCAGTACTTC
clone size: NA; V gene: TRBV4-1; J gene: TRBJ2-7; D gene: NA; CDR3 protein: CASSPVLTGDSEQYF; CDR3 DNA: TGCGCCAGCAGCCCAGTCCTGACAGGTGATTCCGAGCAGTACTTC
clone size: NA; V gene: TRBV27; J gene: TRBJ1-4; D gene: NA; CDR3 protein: CASSLGQGKPTNEKLFF; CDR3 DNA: TGTGCCAGCAGTTTAGGGCAGGGGAAGCCAACTAATGAAAAACTGTTTTTT
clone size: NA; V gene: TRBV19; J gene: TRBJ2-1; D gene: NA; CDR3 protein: CASSIDRGSYNEQFF; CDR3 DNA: TGTGCCAGTAGTATAGACAGGGGCTCCTACAATGAGCAGTTCTTC
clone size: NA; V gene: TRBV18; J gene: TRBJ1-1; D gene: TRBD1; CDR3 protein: CASSPPSTGTVGEAFF; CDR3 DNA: TGTGCCAGCTCACCTCCGTCGACAGGGACGGTGGGTGAAGCTTTCTTT